The following is a TCR beta chain sequence with its context. Its antigen is as yet unknown. A second PCR of roughly 7 to 11 cycles used a sample-barcoded 5' primer and a J-beta primer mix. Each cDNA molecule received a tag from a template-switch adaptor that had 12 random nucleotides. TCRdb called the 5' RACE reads again in MiXCR, with one record for every CDR3 protein. Here the sample spans about 1.6 million distinct CDR3 sequences, roughly a third being singletons. The CDR3 length is 14 residues. V was pared by 0 bases and J by 6 bases, with 12 bases between. CDR1 and CDR2 (germline): SGHRS, YFSETQ. The individuals who served as donors were healthy Caucasians living in Russia, aged roughly 6 to 95. The sample comes from a study of blood T cells in healthy people across ages. Study observations and caveats: Estimates of total diversity, which came from one million sequenced T cells, were considered to be underestimates. Fewer expanded clones and more diversity marked long-lived versus aged donors.

The clonotype was recovered from a woman aged 25 to 39 in good health. The gene calls are TRBV5-1 and TRBJ1-2; TRBD1 might be the D (5 bases). The sequenced material came from blood. CDR3 loop: CASSLGGGSDGYTF. Here the CDR3 DNA reads TGCGCCAGCAGCTTGGGCGGGGGGTCGGATGGCTACACCTTC. Using reference TRBV5-1 and TRBJ1-2 for the parts outside the CDR3, the full variable domain is KAGVTQTPRYLIKTRGQQVTLSCSPISGHRSVSWYQQTPGQGLQFLFEYFSETQRNKGNFPGRFSGRQFSNSRSEMNVSTLELGDSALYLCASSLGGGSDGYTFGSGTRLTVV.